Presented here are 21 T cell receptor beta chains from one specimen sequenced in a study of long-term antiretroviral therapy in people with HIV. Researchers report immunoSEQ v3.0 was run at survey level. Profiling relied on immunoSEQ multiplex PCR, and the TCRdb table lists in-frame clones only, not all of them. The table records almost 35,000 clones, about 85% of them present only once. The sample in question was unsorted PBMCs, obtained 2.8 years before starting antiretroviral therapy. The source of these receptors is a woman aged 30 to 39 with HIV.

This clone was seen only once. The chain is built from TRBV27 and TRBJ2-1; D remains unclear. The V gene's germline CDR1 is MNHEY and CDR2 SMNVEV (reference sequence). V lost 2 bases and J lost 7, with 9 bases in between. This CDR3 region has 13 residues. In nucleotides, the CDR3 is TGTGCCAGCAGTTTAGCCGGGCGGAATGAGCAGTTCTTC. Translating it yields CASSLAGRNEQFF.

This clone rates as medium-sized. This rearrangement joins TRBV18 to TRBJ2-5; the match to TRBD2 covers 12 bases. CDR1 and CDR2 (germline): KGHSH, LQKENI. The J segment lost 2 bases and the V segment lost 0 bases, leaving 4 bases of the junction unmatched. The CDR3 length is 17 residues. CDR3 sequence reads: CASSPPTSGGSQETQYF. The CDR3 coding sequence is TGTGCCAGCTCACCACCGACTAGCGGGGGCTCACAAGAGACCCAGTACTTC.

The chain is built from TRBV19 and TRBJ1-2, with 7 bases fitting TRBD1. The germline CDR1 and CDR2 sequences are LNHDA and SQIVND (reference sequence). The CDR3 spans 13 residues. The V and J ends lost 3 bases and 4 bases, in that order; junction bases with no gene match: 2. The CDR3 DNA is TGTGCCAGTAGTATCGGGACAGCCTATGGCTACACCTTC. As protein: CASSIGTAYGYTF.

The gene calls are TRBV29-1 and TRBJ1-1, with 8 bases that match TRBD1. V gave up 5 bases and J gave up 7 bases; unmatched junction bases: 6. This CDR3 contains 12 residues. The germline CDR1 and CDR2 sequences are SQVTM and ANQGSEA. The CDR3 loop reads CSVTQGADEAFF. The CDR3 coding sequence is TGCAGCGTTACTCAGGGGGCAGATGAAGCTTTCTTT.

The gene calls are TRBV7-3 and TRBJ2-3; no clear D gene. The germline CDR1 and CDR2 sequences are SGHTA and FQGTGA. CDR3 length: 12 amino acids. The germline V and J ends were trimmed by 5 bases and 2 bases, with 5 bases remaining between them. The CDR3 nucleotides are TGTGCCAGCAGCGACAACACAGATACGCAGTATTTT. Its translation is CASSDNTDTQYF. Full variable domain (missing parts from reference TRBV7-3 and TRBJ2-3): GAGVSQTPSNKVTEKGKYVELRCDPISGHTALYWYRQSLGQGPEFLIYFQGTGAADDSGLPNDRFFAVRPEGSVSTLKIQRTERGDSAVYLCASSDNTDTQYFGPGTRLTVL.

The rearrangement joins TRBV7-2 to TRBJ1-3, with no clear D. V lost 4 bases and J lost 1, with 8 bases in between. Looked up from germline, CDR1 is SGHTA and CDR2 is FQGNSA. The CDR3 totals 14 residues. CDR3 in DNA: TGTGCCAGCAGCTCTCTAATGTCTGGAAACACCATATATTTT. Translated: CASSSLMSGNTIYF.

This chain connects TRBV7-9 to TRBJ2-2; no firm D call. V was shortened by 2 bases and J by 2 bases, with 18 bases between the two germline ends. CDR3 length equals 18 residues. The germline V gene has CDR1 SEHNR and CDR2 FQNEAQ (reference sequence). The CDR3 DNA reads TGTGCCAGCAGCTTAATGACCTCAATCAGCTATAACACCGGGGAGCTGTTTTTT. As protein: CASSLMTSISYNTGELFF.

The gene calls are TRBV18 and TRBJ2-3; D may be TRBD1 (8 bases). CDR3 length equals 15 residues. CDR1 is KGHSH, CDR2 LQKENI, per germline. V was trimmed by 3 bases and J by 3 bases, leaving 13 bases between them. DNA for the CDR3: TGTGCCAGCTCACCCGGACAGGGAGGGACAGATACGCAGTATTTT. The encoded protein is CASSPGQGGTDTQYF.

This chain connects TRBV6-1 to TRBJ2-7; D may be TRBD1 or TRBD2 (5 bases each). V lost 11 bases and J 5 bases, leaving 22 bases between the germline ends. Germline-derived CDR1 and CDR2 are MNHNS and SASEGT. The CDR3 consists of 14 residues. This CDR3 is CASQYRPQEDEQYV. CDR3 DNA: TGTGCCTCTCAATACAGGCCCCAGGAGGACGAGCAGTACGTC.

V is TRBV6-1 and J is TRBJ1-5, with D possibly being TRBD1 (5 bases). CDR1 is MNHNS and CDR2 is SASEGT in the germline V gene. Trimming cost V 5 bases and J 3 bases, with 11 bases left between them. The CDR3 contains 14 residues. Written as DNA, the CDR3 is TGTGCCAGCAGTAACAGGTCCCCCAATCAGCCCCAGCATTTT. Translating it yields CASSNRSPNQPQHF.

The J gene is TRBJ2-3, the V gene TRBV7-2, with D perhaps matching TRBD2 (6 bases). The V end lost 3 bases, the J end lost 2 bases, and 15 bases lay between the germline ends. CDR1 and CDR2 (germline): SGHTA, FQGNSA. The CDR3 runs to 16 residues. The CDR3 DNA is TGTGCCAGCAGCTTCCGCGGAGGGGAATACACAGATACGCAGTATTTT. Translation: CASSFRGGEYTDTQYF.

This chain links TRBV15 with TRBJ2-5, with TRBD2 matching over 8 bases. The CDR3 has 13 residues. CDR1 is LNHNV, CDR2 YYDKDF, per germline (reference sequence). The ends lost 5 bases at V and 5 bases at J; junction bases unmatched: 4. This chain's CDR3 is CATSEGGRETQYF. The CDR3 nucleotides are TGTGCCACCAGCGAAGGCGGGAGGGAGACCCAGTACTTC.

This clone was observed a single time. V usage is TRBV23-1 and J usage is TRBJ1-1; D gene uncertain. TRBV23-1 is marked as an open reading frame, function uncertain. The V and J ends lost 6 bases and 4 bases respectively, with 24 bases between them. This CDR3 has 17 residues. This chain's CDR3 is CASSSHPRGGRSTEAFF. The CDR3 DNA reads TGCGCCAGCAGCAGCCACCCCCGGGGAGGGCGGAGCACTGAAGCTTTCTTT.

The chain couples TRBV7-2 to TRBJ2-3; perhaps TRBD2 as D (6 bases). This CDR3 has 16 amino acids. Germline V gene lookup returns CDR1 SGHTA and CDR2 FQGNSA. Trimming took 0 bases from V and 1 from J, leaving 11 bases between them. The CDR3 sequence is CASSLAGGGGTDTQYF. The CDR3, as DNA: TGTGCCAGCAGCTTAGCGGGTGGCGGGGGCACAGATACGCAGTATTTT.

The chain employs TRBV9 and TRBJ1-2; D unresolved. This CDR3 region has 13 residues. Germline V gene data show CDR1 as SGDLS and CDR2 as YYNGEE. The V and J ends lost 4 bases and 3 bases respectively, with 10 bases between them. This chain's CDR3 is CASSPEAHYGYTF. The DNA of the CDR3 is TGTGCCAGCAGCCCCGAGGCACACTATGGCTACACCTTC.

The rearrangement links TRBV9 to TRBJ2-1, with 13 positions matching TRBD2. V dropped 4 bases and J dropped 1; count of bases not matched to a gene: 5. The CDR3 length is 17 residues. Germline CDR1 reads SGDLS; CDR2 reads YYNGEE. The CDR3 is CASSLTSGGVSYNEQFF. The DNA of the CDR3 is TGTGCCAGCAGCCTCACTAGCGGGGGGGTATCCTACAATGAGCAGTTCTTC.

The chain employs TRBV9 and TRBJ2-2; D is perhaps TRBD1 (5 bases). From germline, CDR1 is SGDLS and CDR2 YYNGEE. V lost 3 bases to trimming and J lost 4 bases, with 19 bases between them. This CDR3 is 17 amino acids long. The CDR3 sequence: CASSGPPGSTRTGELFF. The CDR3 DNA follows: TGTGCCAGCAGCGGACCCCCAGGGTCTACGCGCACCGGGGAGCTGTTTTTT.

The chain recombines TRBV10-3 with TRBJ2-2; 9 bases line up with TRBD1. Germline CDR1 ENHRY, CDR2 SYGVKD. CDR3 size: 15 residues. V lost 6 bases, J lost 6 bases, and 8 bases stayed unmatched. CDR3 DNA: TGTGCCATCAGCATGGGACAGGGAGGTGCCGGGGAGCTGTTTTTT. It yields the protein CAISMGQGGAGELFF.

This chain uses TRBV5-1 with TRBJ2-3, with D perhaps TRBD1 (7 bases). The CDR3 loop spans 16 amino acids. The V and J ends lost 0 bases and 2 bases respectively, with 13 bases between them. Germline V gives CDR1 SGHRS, CDR2 YFSETQ. For the CDR3, the DNA is TGCGCCAGCAGCTTGGGACAGGGACTTTACACAGATACGCAGTATTTT. It is translated as CASSLGQGLYTDTQYF.

The chain has TRBV10-3 and TRBJ2-3; 15 nucleotides agree with TRBD2. In germline, CDR1 is ENHRY, CDR2 SYGVKD. Losses at the gene ends were 4 bases for V and 4 bases for J; bases not matched to a gene: 6. This CDR3 contains 17 residues. The CDR3 nucleotides read TGTGCCATCAGTGGGACTAGCGGGGGGGCCTATGCAGATACGCAGTATTTT. It codes for CAISGTSGGAYADTQYF.

The J gene is TRBJ2-2, the V gene TRBV15; D perhaps matches TRBD1 (5 bases). Germline CDR1 reads LNHNV; CDR2 reads YYDKDF (reference sequence). This CDR3 is 16 amino acids long. V shed 1 base and J shed 0 bases, with 9 bases lying between them. CDR3 in amino acids: CATSRGGGPNTGELFF. Here the CDR3 DNA reads TGTGCCACCAGCAGAGGGGGCGGACCGAACACCGGGGAGCTGTTTTTT.